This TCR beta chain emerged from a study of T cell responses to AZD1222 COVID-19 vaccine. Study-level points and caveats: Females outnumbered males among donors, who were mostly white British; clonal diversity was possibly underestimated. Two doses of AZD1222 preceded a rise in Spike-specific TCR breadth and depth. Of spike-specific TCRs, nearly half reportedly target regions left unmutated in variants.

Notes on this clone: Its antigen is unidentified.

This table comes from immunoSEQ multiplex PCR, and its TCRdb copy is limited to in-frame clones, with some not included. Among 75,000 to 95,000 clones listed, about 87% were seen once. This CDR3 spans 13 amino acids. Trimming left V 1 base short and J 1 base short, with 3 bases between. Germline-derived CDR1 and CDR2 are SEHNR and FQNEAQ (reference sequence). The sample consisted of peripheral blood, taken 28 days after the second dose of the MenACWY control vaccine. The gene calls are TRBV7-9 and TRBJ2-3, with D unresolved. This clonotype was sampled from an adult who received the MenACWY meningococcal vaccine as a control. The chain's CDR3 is CASSLGGTDTQYF. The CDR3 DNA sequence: TGTGCCAGCAGCTTAGGGGGCACAGATACGCAGTATTTT.